These 3 T cell receptor beta chains were sequenced from one sample in a study of blood T cell repertoires in COVID-19. The assay was immunoSEQ multiplex PCR, and TCRdb's table has in-frame clones only and misses some. The sample has about 23,000 clones, 65% to 80% seen once. The specimen was peripheral blood. These receptors were obtained from a man aged 45-65 years with COVID-19, enrolled during active disease.

The chain is built from TRBV18 and TRBJ2-2; 7 bases agree with TRBD1. Germline CDR1 is KGHSH and CDR2 is LQKENI. This CDR3 is 15 amino acids long. The V and J ends lost 0 bases and 5 bases, in that order; junction bases with no gene match: 3. CDR3 coding DNA: TGTGCCAGCTCACCACCAGGGGGCCGGACCGGGGAGCTGTTTTTT. It encodes CASSPPGGRTGELFF. Looking up the rest from reference TRBV18 and TRBJ2-2 gives the full variable domain: NAGVMQNPRHLVRRRGQEARLRCSPMKGHSHVYWYRQLPEEGLKFMVYLQKENIIDESGMPKERFSAEFPKEGPSILRIQQVVRGDSAAYFCASSPPGGRTGELFFGEGSRLTVL.

The genes are TRBV30 and TRBJ2-7; D is tentatively TRBD1 or TRBD2 (9 bases each). Germline V gives CDR1 GTSNPN, CDR2 SVGIG (reference sequence). Trimming removed 4 bases at V and 6 bases at J, with 31 bases between. This CDR3 is 18 amino acids long. This CDR3 reads CAWNRDRVSTSGLREQYF. The CDR3 coding sequence is TGTGCCTGGAACCGGGACAGGGTTTCGACTAGCGGTCTTCGCGAGCAGTACTTC.

In DNA, the CDR3 is TGTGCCAGTAGCCCACAAACAGGGGGGTACAATGAGCAGTTCTTC. This translates into CASSPQTGGYNEQFF. V and J are TRBV19 and TRBJ2-1; 8 bases are a match to TRBD1. Germline V CDR1 and CDR2: LNHDA, SQIVND (reference sequence). Losses at the gene ends were 6 bases for V and 4 bases for J; bases not matched to a gene: 8. This CDR3 is 15 amino acids long.